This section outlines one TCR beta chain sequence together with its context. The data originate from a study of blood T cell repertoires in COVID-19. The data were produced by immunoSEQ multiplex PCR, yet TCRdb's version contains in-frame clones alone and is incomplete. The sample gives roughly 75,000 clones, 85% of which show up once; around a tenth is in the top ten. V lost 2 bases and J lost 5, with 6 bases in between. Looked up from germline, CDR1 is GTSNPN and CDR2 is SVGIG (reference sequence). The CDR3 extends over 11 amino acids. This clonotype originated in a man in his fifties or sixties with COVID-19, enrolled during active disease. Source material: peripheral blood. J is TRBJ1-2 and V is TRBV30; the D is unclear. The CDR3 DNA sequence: TGTGCCTGGAGTACGGTATATGGCTACACCTTC. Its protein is CAWSTVYGYTF. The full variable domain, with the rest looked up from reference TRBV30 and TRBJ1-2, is SQTIHQWPATLVQPVGSPLSLECTVEGTSNPNLYWYRQAAGRGLQLLFYSVGIGQISSEVPQNLSASRPQDRQFILSSKKLLLSDSGFYLCAWSTVYGYTFGSGTRLTVV.